This passage covers 21 T cell receptor beta chains from one sample sequenced in a study of blood T cell repertoires in COVID-19. Here immunoSEQ multiplex PCR was the method, and the copy in TCRdb shows in-frame clones only, minus some. This sample has some 220,000 clones, with 82% found just once. Sequencing was carried out using peripheral blood. The receptors come from a woman in her seventies with COVID-19, enrolled during active disease.

This chain joins TRBV7-2 and TRBJ2-1; 13 bases map to TRBD2. Germline V gives CDR1 SGHTA, CDR2 FQGNSA. The junction had 8 bases not matched to a gene; V was cut back by 3 bases and J by 0 bases. The CDR3 is made up of 19 amino acids. The CDR3 DNA reads TGTGCCAGCAGCTTTCCGGGACTAGCGGGAATCCACTCCTACAATGAGCAGTTCTTC. Encoded protein: CASSFPGLAGIHSYNEQFF.

The chain links TRBV19 to TRBJ1-3, with D tentatively TRBD1 (5 bases). V gave up 4 bases and J gave up 4 bases, with 14 bases separating them. This CDR3 has 15 amino acids. Germline CDR1 and CDR2: LNHDA and SQIVND (reference sequence). CDR3 sequence (DNA): TGTGCCAGTAGTACCCCGGGACTCTCGGGAAACACCATATATTTT. It codes for CASSTPGLSGNTIYF. Variable domain in full (rest from reference TRBV19 and TRBJ1-3): DGGITQSPKYLFRKEGQNVTLSCEQNLNHDAMYWYRQDPGQGLRLIYYSQIVNDFQKGDIAEGYSVSREKKESFPLTVTSAQKNPTAFYLCASSTPGLSGNTIYFGEGSWLTVV.

The rearrangement links TRBV19 to TRBJ2-2; 12 bases are a match to TRBD2. The CDR3 is made up of 14 amino acids. V was clipped by 6 bases and J by 6 bases; unmatched bases: 2. The V gene's germline CDR1 is LNHDA and CDR2 SQIVND (reference sequence). For the CDR3, the DNA is TGTGCCAGTAGGACTAGCGGGAGCCCCGGGGAGCTGTTTTTT. Translation: CASRTSGSPGELFF. Drawing the rest from reference TRBV19 and TRBJ2-2, the complete variable domain is DGGITQSPKYLFRKEGQNVTLSCEQNLNHDAMYWYRQDPGQGLRLIYYSQIVNDFQKGDIAEGYSVSREKKESFPLTVTSAQKNPTAFYLCASRTSGSPGELFFGEGSRLTVL.

This clone was picked up one time. The V call is TRBV18, the J call TRBJ1-2; a possible D gene is TRBD1 (6 bases). The CDR3 runs to 12 residues. Germline assignment: CDR1 KGHSH and CDR2 LQKENI. Between the trimmed V and J ends, which lost 5 bases and 4 bases, there was a span of 8 bases. The CDR3 region is CASSSDSYGYTF. CDR3 sequence (DNA): TGTGCCAGCTCATCGGACAGCTATGGCTACACCTTC.

The chain is built from TRBV19 and TRBJ1-2; D not certain. The ends were cut back, 1 base at V and 13 bases at J, with 13 bases in the middle. CDR1 LNHDA and CDR2 SQIVND come from the germline V gene (reference sequence). The CDR3 runs to 12 residues. CDR3 residues: CASSIGEGSSTF. The CDR3 region has the DNA TGTGCCAGTAGTATAGGCGAGGGATCCTCCACCTTC.

This clone was seen once. The chain recombines TRBV6-1 with TRBJ1-1; D gene ambiguous. CDR1 is MNHNS, CDR2 SASEGT, per germline. The CDR3 has 16 amino acids. V dropped 4 bases and J dropped 0 bases, with 15 bases sitting between them. CDR3 DNA sequence: TGTGCCAGCAGTGGGCCTTCAGTGACTTTGAACACTGAAGCTTTCTTT. This encodes CASSGPSVTLNTEAFF.

This clone was counted once. The rearrangement joins TRBV25-1 to TRBJ1-2, with TRBD1 as a possible D gene (6 bases). CDR1 MGHDK and CDR2 SYGVNS come from the germline V gene. This CDR3 region has 15 residues. Trimming stripped 6 bases from V and 4 bases from J, with 18 bases between. CDR3 loop: CASSSTAGRGYGYTF. The CDR3 DNA sequence: TGTGCCAGCAGCTCCACGGCTGGCAGGGGCTATGGCTACACCTTC.

This sequence joins TRBV7-2 and TRBJ2-1, with 9 bases lining up with TRBD2. The CDR3 has 15 residues. Germline CDR1 reads SGHTA; CDR2 reads FQGNSA. Losses at the gene ends were 5 bases for V and 5 bases for J; bases not matched to a gene: 7. CDR3 nucleotide sequence: TGTGCCAGCAGCCCTGGACTAGCGACCAACAATGAGCAGTTCTTC. Protein product: CASSPGLATNNEQFF.

This clone was observed once. For the CDR3, the DNA is TGTGCCAGCAGCCAACGACTAGCGGGAGGGCCACATGAGCAGTTCTTC. Translated: CASSQRLAGGPHEQFF. This chain uses TRBV3-1 (or the pseudogene TRBV3-2) with TRBJ2-1; 14 bases map to TRBD2. This CDR3 is built from 16 residues. Trimming at V came to 2 bases and at J to 8 bases, leaving 5 bases not matched to a gene. Germline V gene lookup returns CDR1 LGHDT and CDR2 YNNKEL (reference sequence).

The chain links TRBV6-5 to TRBJ1-5; the D gene is possibly TRBD1 (5 bases). CDR3 length: 14 amino acids. Germline CDR1 MNHEY, CDR2 SVGAGI. Trimming left V 0 bases short and J 6 bases short, with 9 bases between. Here the CDR3 reads CASSYSRGGQPQHF. CDR3 DNA sequence: TGTGCCAGCAGTTACTCAAGGGGAGGTCAGCCCCAGCATTTT.

The J gene is TRBJ1-3, the V gene TRBV7-9; D is unclear. CDR3 length: 15 residues. CDR1 and CDR2 from the germline V gene are SEHNR and FQNEAQ (reference sequence). Between the trimmed V and J ends, which lost 3 bases and 4 bases, there was a span of 13 bases. The CDR3 here is CASSFGETVGNTIYF. CDR3 coding DNA: TGTGCCAGCAGCTTCGGGGAAACGGTCGGAAACACCATATATTTT.

The chain is built from TRBV4-1 and TRBJ2-2; weak D call: TRBD1 (6 bases). The V end was cut by 5 bases, the J end by 8 bases, with 12 bases between. Germline V gene sequence: CDR1 MGHRA, CDR2 YSYEKL. The CDR3 consists of 13 residues. The CDR3 loop reads CASSSQGRGELFF. CDR3 nucleotide sequence: TGCGCCAGCAGCAGTCAGGGGAGAGGGGAGCTGTTTTTT.

The chain couples TRBV5-1 to TRBJ2-3; TRBD2 might be the D (6 bases). The CDR3 sequence is 18 residues long. V lost 0 bases to trimming and J lost 1 base, with 18 bases between them. The germline V gene encodes CDR1 SGHRS and CDR2 YFSETQ. The chain's CDR3 is CASSLALAHGGGTDTQYF. Here the CDR3 DNA reads TGCGCCAGCAGCTTGGCTCTAGCGCACGGAGGGGGCACAGATACGCAGTATTTT.

The chain combines TRBV11-2 with TRBJ1-2, with a weak D call TRBD1 (6 bases). Germline values: CDR1 SGHAT, CDR2 FQNNGV. V lost 6 bases to trimming and J lost 4 bases, with 18 bases between them. This CDR3 region has 15 residues. The CDR3 sequence is CASSSDTGYSYGYTF. Here the CDR3 DNA reads TGTGCCAGCAGTTCCGATACAGGGTATTCCTATGGCTACACCTTC. The full variable domain, rest sourced from reference TRBV11-2 and TRBJ1-2, is EAGVAQSPRYKIIEKRQSVAFWCNPISGHATLYWYQQILGQGPKLLIQFQNNGVVDDSQLPKDRFSAERLKGVDSTLKIQPAKLEDSAVYLCASSSDTGYSYGYTFGSGTRLTVV.

The chain recombines TRBV10-2 with TRBJ2-1, with 8 bases aligning to TRBD2. With 8 bases clipped from V and 5 bases from J, the junction kept 11 bases outside the gene matches. Per germline, CDR1 WSHSY and CDR2 SAAADI. The CDR3 is 15 residues long. The CDR3: CASLEASGYHNEQFF. The CDR3 DNA reads TGCGCCAGCCTGGAGGCTAGCGGGTATCACAATGAGCAGTTCTTC.

The chain has TRBV7-6 and TRBJ2-6, with D maybe TRBD2 (6 bases). This CDR3 is built from 17 residues. Germline-derived CDR1 and CDR2 are SGHVS and FNYEAQ. Trimming removed 5 bases at V and 5 bases at J, with 19 bases between. The chain's CDR3 is CASSLSGYRRRANVLTF. Here the CDR3 DNA reads TGTGCCAGCAGCCTCAGCGGGTACCGGAGGAGGGCCAACGTCCTGACTTTC.

J is TRBJ1-1 and V is TRBV28; no definite D call. Trimming cost V 6 bases and J 1 base, with 12 bases left between them. CDR3 length: 14 residues. Germline CDR1 MDHEN, CDR2 SYDVKM. CDR3 DNA: TGTGCCAGCAGGCAAAGTCCAGGGAACACTGAAGCTTTCTTT. It specifies CASRQSPGNTEAFF.

V and J are TRBV7-9 and TRBJ2-1; 8 bases are a match to TRBD2. Trimming at V came to 1 base and at J to 6 bases, leaving 2 bases not matched to a gene. This CDR3 has 14 amino acids. Germline V gene lookup returns CDR1 SEHNR and CDR2 FQNEAQ (reference sequence). The CDR3 DNA is TGTGCCAGCAGCTTAGGGACTAGCCTCAATGAGCAGTTCTTC. It specifies CASSLGTSLNEQFF.

The rearrangement links TRBV7-9 to TRBJ2-1; weak D call: TRBD2 (5 bases). The ends were cut back, 8 bases at V and 9 bases at J, with 17 bases in the middle. Germline values: CDR1 SEHNR, CDR2 FQNEAQ (reference sequence). The CDR3 totals 13 residues. The CDR3 DNA reads TGTGCCAGCGACCGGACTGCCAGTTCTGAGCAGTTCTTC. It specifies CASDRTASSEQFF.

The table lists this clone with a few counts. J is TRBJ2-5 and V is TRBV5-1; 8 nucleotides match TRBD1. With V trimmed by 0 bases and J by 5 bases, 9 bases remained unmatched. This CDR3 contains 16 residues. Germline CDR1 reads SGHRS; CDR2 reads YFSETQ. The DNA of the CDR3 is TGCGCCAGCAGCTTGGTGCGGCAGGGGGCGCGGGAGACCCAGTACTTC. The encoded protein is CASSLVRQGARETQYF.

The rearrangement uses TRBV25-1 and TRBJ1-2; 8 bases fit TRBD1. CDR1 and CDR2 from the germline V gene are MGHDK and SYGVNS. The junction had 3 bases not matched to a gene; V was cut back by 6 bases and J by 6 bases. This CDR3 spans 12 amino acids. The CDR3 region is CASRDRDHGYTF. In DNA form, the CDR3 reads TGTGCCAGCAGGGACAGGGATCATGGCTACACCTTC.